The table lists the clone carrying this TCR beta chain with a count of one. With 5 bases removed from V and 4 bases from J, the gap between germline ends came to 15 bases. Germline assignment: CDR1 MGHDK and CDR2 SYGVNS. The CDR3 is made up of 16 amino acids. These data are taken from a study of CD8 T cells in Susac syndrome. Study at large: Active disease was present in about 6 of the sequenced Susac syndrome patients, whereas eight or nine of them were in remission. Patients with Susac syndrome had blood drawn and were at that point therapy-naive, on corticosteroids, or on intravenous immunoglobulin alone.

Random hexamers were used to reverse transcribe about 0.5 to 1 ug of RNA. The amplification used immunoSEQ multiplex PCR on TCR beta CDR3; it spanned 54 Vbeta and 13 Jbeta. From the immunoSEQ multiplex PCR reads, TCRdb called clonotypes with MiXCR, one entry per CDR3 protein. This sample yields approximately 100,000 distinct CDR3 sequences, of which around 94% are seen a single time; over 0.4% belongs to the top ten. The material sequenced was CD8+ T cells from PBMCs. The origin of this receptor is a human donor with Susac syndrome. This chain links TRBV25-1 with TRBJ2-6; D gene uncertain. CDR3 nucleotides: TGTGCCAGCAGTAGACGGACGGTCTCCGGGGCCAACGTCCTGACTTTC. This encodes CASSRRTVSGANVLTF.